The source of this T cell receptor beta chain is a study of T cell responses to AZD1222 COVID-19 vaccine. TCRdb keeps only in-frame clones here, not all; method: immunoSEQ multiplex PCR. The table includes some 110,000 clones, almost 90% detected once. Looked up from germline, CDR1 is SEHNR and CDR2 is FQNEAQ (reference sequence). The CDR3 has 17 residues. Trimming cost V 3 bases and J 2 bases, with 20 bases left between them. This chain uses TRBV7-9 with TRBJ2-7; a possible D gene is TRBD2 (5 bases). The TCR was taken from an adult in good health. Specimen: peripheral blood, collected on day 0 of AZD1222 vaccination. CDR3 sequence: CASSLPRSSARAYEQYF. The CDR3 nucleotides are TGTGCCAGCAGCTTGCCCCGTTCCTCGGCGAGGGCCTACGAGCAGTACTTC.